The source of this TCR beta chain is a study of shared clonotypes between healthy human individuals. None of the donors, who were healthy HIV-negative adults, had recently had acute infections or vaccinations. Assay used: immunoSEQ multiplex PCR; TCRdb lists only in-frame clones, some missing. Of about 480,000 clones detected, 60% to 85% appear once; the ten largest clones hold over 10%. CDR3 length: 17 residues. Study results and limitations: Apart from blood, nothing was sampled; tissue repertoires likely differ.

Note on this clone: The antigen remains unidentified.

The TCR comes from a woman aged 40 to 50 in good health. Some clones in this sample may be carry-over from other donors' samples. The source material was PBMCs. This chain links TRBV12-2 with TRBJ2-1; TRBD2, as called in the table, went unchecked against the DNA. TRBV12-2 is recorded as a pseudogene. The CDR3 DNA is TGTGCAAGTCGCATCTCGTGGGCTGCGGGAGTCTACAATGAGCAGTTCTTC. Translation: CASRISWAAGVYNEQFF.